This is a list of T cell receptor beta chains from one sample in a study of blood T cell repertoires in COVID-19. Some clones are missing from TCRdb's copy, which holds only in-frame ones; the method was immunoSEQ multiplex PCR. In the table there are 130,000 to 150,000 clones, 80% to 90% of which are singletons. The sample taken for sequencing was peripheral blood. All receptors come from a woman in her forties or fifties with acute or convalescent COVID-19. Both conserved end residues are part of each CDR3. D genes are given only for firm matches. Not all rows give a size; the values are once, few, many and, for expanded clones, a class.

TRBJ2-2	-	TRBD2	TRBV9	CASGRTSGRTVTGELFF	TGTGCCAGCGGCCGGACTAGCGGGAGGACGGTCACCGGGGAGCTGTTTTTT
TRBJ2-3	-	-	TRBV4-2	CATGRPGTDTQYF	TGTGCTACGGGGAGGCCGGGGACAGATACGCAGTATTTT
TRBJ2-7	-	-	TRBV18	CASSPPETAPYEQYF	TGTGCCAGCTCACCACCTGAGACAGCCCCCTACGAGCAGTACTTC
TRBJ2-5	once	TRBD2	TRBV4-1	CASSQGGRGGIKTQYF	TGCGCCAGCAGCCAAGGGGGTCGGGGGGGAATTAAGACCCAGTACTTC
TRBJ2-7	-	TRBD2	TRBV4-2	CASSQDRTSGRGEQYF	TGTGCCAGCAGCCAAGATAGGACTAGCGGGAGGGGTGAGCAGTACTTC
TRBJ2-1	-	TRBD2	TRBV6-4	CASSDSSGDYNEQFF	TGTGCCAGCAGTGACTCTAGCGGGGATTACAATGAGCAGTTCTTC
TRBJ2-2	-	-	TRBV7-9	CASSFYLSPGTGELFF	TGTGCCAGCAGCTTCTACTTGAGCCCGGGGACCGGGGAGCTGTTTTTT
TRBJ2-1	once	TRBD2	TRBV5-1	CASSLGDSGRGEQFF	TGCGCCAGCAGCCTGGGGGATAGCGGGAGGGGTGAGCAGTTCTTC
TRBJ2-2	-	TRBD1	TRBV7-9	CASSRDTGQGAYGELFF	TGTGCCAGCAGCCGTGATACGGGACAGGGGGCTTACGGGGAGCTGTTTTTT
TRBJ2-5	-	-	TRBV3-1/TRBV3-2	CASSQGGRETQYF	TGTGCCAGCAGCCAAGGGGGGAGGGAGACCCAGTACTTC
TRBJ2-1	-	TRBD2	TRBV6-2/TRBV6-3	CASSYSSRDYLKQFF	TGTGCCAGCAGTTACTCGAGCCGGGACTACCTTAAGCAGTTCTTC
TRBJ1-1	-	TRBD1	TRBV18	CASSPATGTNTEAFF	TGTGCCAGCTCACCAGCGACAGGGACGAACACTGAAGCTTTCTTT
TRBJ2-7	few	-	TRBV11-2	CASSPIRDGSEQYF	TGTGCCAGCAGCCCCATCCGAGACGGGTCCGAGCAGTACTTC
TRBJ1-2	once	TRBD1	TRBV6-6	CASKIQGAIAYGYTF	TGTGCCAGCAAAATACAGGGGGCTATCGCCTATGGCTACACCTTC
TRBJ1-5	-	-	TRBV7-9	CASSQGNNQPQHF	TGTGCCAGCAGCCAGGGGAACAATCAGCCCCAGCATTTT
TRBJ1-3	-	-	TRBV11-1	CASSFADTIYF	TGTGCCAGCAGCTTCGCGGACACCATATATTTT
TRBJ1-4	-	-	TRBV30	CAWSVGTGANEKLFF	TGTGCCTGGAGTGTTGGAACAGGTGCTAATGAAAAACTGTTTTTT
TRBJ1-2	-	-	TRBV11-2	CASSLDGGLPYGYTF	TGTGCCAGCAGCTTAGATGGCGGCCTTCCCTATGGCTACACCTTC
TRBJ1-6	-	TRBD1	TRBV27	CASSLMVTGAYNSPLHF	TGTGCCAGCAGTTTAATGGTGACAGGGGCCTATAATTCACCCCTCCACTTT
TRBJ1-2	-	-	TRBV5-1	CASSLAPGNYGYTF	TGCGCCAGCAGCTTGGCCCCAGGGAACTATGGCTACACCTTC
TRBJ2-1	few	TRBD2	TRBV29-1	CSSSGGMRNEQFF	TGCAGCTCTAGCGGGGGGATGAGAAATGAGCAGTTCTTC
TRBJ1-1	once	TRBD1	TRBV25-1	CASSDPGQMNTEAFF	TGTGCCAGCAGTGACCCGGGACAGATGAACACTGAAGCTTTCTTT
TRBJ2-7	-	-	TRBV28	CASSLLQGREQYF	TGTGCCAGCAGTTTGCTACAGGGACGAGAGCAGTACTTC